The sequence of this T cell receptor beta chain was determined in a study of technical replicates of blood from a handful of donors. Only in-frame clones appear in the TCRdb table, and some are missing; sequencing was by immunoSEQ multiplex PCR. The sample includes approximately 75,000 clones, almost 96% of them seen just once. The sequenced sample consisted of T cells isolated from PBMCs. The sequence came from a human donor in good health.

The CDR3 reads CARRVSHLNEQFF. The CDR3 DNA sequence: TGTGCCAGGCGAGTGTCTCACCTTAATGAGCAGTTCTTC. The V gene is TRBV2, the J gene TRBJ2-1, with D uncertain. V shed 9 bases and J shed 7 bases, with 16 bases lying between them. From germline, CDR1 is SNHLY and CDR2 FYNNEI. This CDR3 has 13 amino acids.